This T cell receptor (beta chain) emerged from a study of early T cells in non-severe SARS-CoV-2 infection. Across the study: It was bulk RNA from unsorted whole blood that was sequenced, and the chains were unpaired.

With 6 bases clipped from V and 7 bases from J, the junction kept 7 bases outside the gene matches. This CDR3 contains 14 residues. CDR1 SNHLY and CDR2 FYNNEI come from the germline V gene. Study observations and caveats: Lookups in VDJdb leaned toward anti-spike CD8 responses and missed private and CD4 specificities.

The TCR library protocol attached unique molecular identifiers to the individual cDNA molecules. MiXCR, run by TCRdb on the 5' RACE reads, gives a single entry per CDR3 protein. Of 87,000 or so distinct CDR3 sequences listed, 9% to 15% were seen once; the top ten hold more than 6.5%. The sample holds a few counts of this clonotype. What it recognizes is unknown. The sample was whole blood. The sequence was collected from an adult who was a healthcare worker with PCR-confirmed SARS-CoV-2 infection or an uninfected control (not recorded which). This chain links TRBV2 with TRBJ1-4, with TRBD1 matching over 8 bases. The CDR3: CASSLTGGGEKLFF. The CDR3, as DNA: TGTGCCAGCAGCCTCACAGGGGGAGGTGAAAAACTGTTTTTT.